The 10 T cell receptor beta chains below all came from one sample that was sequenced in a study of cytomegalovirus exposure and HLA in healthy donors. The PCR had 60 Vbeta and 13 Jbeta primers. The protocol was immunoSEQ multiplex PCR, while the TCRdb copy is restricted to in-frame clones and leaves out a portion. This table holds over 150,000 clones, 70% to 85% found once. The specimen sequenced was PBMCs. These receptors were taken from a man in his forties in good health and CMV-seronegative.

This chain connects TRBV28 to TRBJ2-1; 8 bases map to TRBD1. The germline CDR1 and CDR2 sequences are MDHEN and SYDVKM. CDR3 length: 14 amino acids. The ends lost 5 bases at V and 7 bases at J; junction bases unmatched: 7. CDR3 bases: TGTGCCAGCAGTGCGACAGGGGAGAGGAATGAGCAGTTCTTC. Amino acids: CASSATGERNEQFF. The full variable domain, rest sourced from reference TRBV28 and TRBJ2-1, is DVKVTQSSRYLVKRTGEKVFLECVQDMDHENMFWYRQDPGLGLRLIYFSYDVKMKEKGDIPEGYSVSREKKERFSLILESASTNQTSMYLCASSATGERNEQFFGPGTRLTVL.

The V and J genes are TRBV30 and TRBJ2-1, with 8 bases matching TRBD2. Trimming removed 3 bases from V and 12 bases from J; junction bases left unmatched: 7. The CDR3 runs to 12 residues. Per germline, CDR1 GTSNPN and CDR2 SVGIG (reference sequence). The CDR3 loop reads CAWRGWREVQFF. DNA of the CDR3: TGTGCCTGGAGGGGGTGGCGGGAGGTGCAGTTCTTC.

The CDR3 sequence is CASSQALAGATYEQYF. In nucleotides, the CDR3 is TGTGCCAGCAGCCAAGCTCTAGCGGGAGCGACCTACGAGCAGTACTTC. The V and J genes are TRBV4-2 and TRBJ2-7; 10 bases fit TRBD2. J lost 2 bases, V lost 1 base, and 5 bases had no gene match. This CDR3 comprises 16 residues. The germline gives CDR1 LGHNA, CDR2 YNFKEQ.

This clone showed up just once. No conserved phenylalanine or tryptophan ends this CDR3, so it is likely a read error. CDR3 nucleotide sequence: TGTGCCAGCAGCAACCCCGGGACAGGCGTCGGGCATGGCTACACCCTC. As protein: CASSNPGTGVGHGYTL. The chain carries TRBV28 and TRBJ1-2; 8 positions match TRBD1. This CDR3 region has 16 residues. CDR1 and CDR2 (germline): MDHEN, SYDVKM. J gave up 6 bases and V 6 bases, and 15 bases lay outside the gene matches.

The chain joins TRBV9 to TRBJ2-2, with D tentatively TRBD1 (6 bases). CDR1 is SGDLS and CDR2 is YYNGEE in the germline V gene. The CDR3 is 13 amino acids. V lost 0 bases, J lost 7 bases, and 7 bases lay in between. The CDR3 region is CASSVGTVGELFF. As DNA, the CDR3 is TGTGCCAGCAGCGTAGGGACAGTCGGGGAGCTGTTTTTT.

The J gene is TRBJ2-7, the V gene TRBV5-4, with 7 bases identical to TRBD2. The CDR3 contains 14 residues. Germline assignment: CDR1 SGHNT and CDR2 YYREEE (reference sequence). Trimming at V came to 0 bases and at J to 7 bases, leaving 7 bases not matched to a gene. The CDR3 loop reads CASSLGGRAGEQYF. In nucleotides, the CDR3 is TGTGCCAGCAGCTTGGGAGGGAGGGCCGGGGAGCAGTACTTC. The full variable domain, its missing parts supplied by reference TRBV5-4 and TRBJ2-7, is ETGVTQSPTHLIKTRGQQVTLRCSSQSGHNTVSWYQQALGQGPQFIFQYYREEENGRGNFPPRFSGLQFPNYSSELNVNALELDDSALYLCASSLGGRAGEQYFGPGTRLTVT.

The chain combines TRBV27 with TRBJ2-7; weak D call: TRBD2 (6 bases). The CDR3 spans 14 residues. The germline V and J ends were trimmed by 0 bases and 5 bases, with 11 bases remaining between them. Per the germline V gene, CDR1 is MNHEY and CDR2 is SMNVEV (reference sequence). The DNA of the CDR3 is TGTGCCAGCAGTTTATCTCCCGGGGGTAACGAGCAGTACTTC. Residues: CASSLSPGGNEQYF.

The chain links TRBV7-2 to TRBJ2-2, with a tentative D call TRBD1 (6 bases). In germline, CDR1 is SGHTA, CDR2 FQGNSA. The CDR3 has 16 amino acids. Between the trimmed V and J ends, which lost 2 bases and 3 bases, there was a span of 13 bases. The chain's CDR3 is CASSLRRGGDTGELFF. The CDR3 coding sequence is TGTGCCAGCAGCTTACGCAGGGGTGGGGACACCGGGGAGCTGTTTTTT. Drawing the rest from reference TRBV7-2 and TRBJ2-2, the complete variable domain is GAGVSQSPSNKVTEKGKDVELRCDPISGHTALYWYRQSLGQGLEFLIYFQGNSAPDKSGLPSDRFSAERTGGSVSTLTIQRTQQEDSAVYLCASSLRRGGDTGELFFGEGSRLTVL.

The rearrangement uses TRBV14 and TRBJ1-4, with 9 bases lining up with TRBD1. The CDR3 is 18 residues long. V lost 5 bases to trimming and J lost 4 bases; unmatched junction nucleotides: 14. Germline V gene sequence: CDR1 SGHDN, CDR2 FVKESK. The CDR3 nucleotides are TGTGCCAGCAGCTTCGGGGCACAGGGGGCGCAGGATAATGAAAAACTGTTTTTT. Translating it yields CASSFGAQGAQDNEKLFF.

V is TRBV6-6 and J is TRBJ2-1; D possibly corresponds to TRBD1 (6 bases). This CDR3 region has 14 residues. Trimming cost V 6 bases and J 10 bases, with 19 bases left between them. Germline V gene sequence: CDR1 MNHNY, CDR2 SVGAGI (reference sequence). The CDR3 spells CASSGPGTYREQFF. The DNA for the CDR3 is TGTGCCAGCAGCGGACCCGGGACATATAGGGAGCAGTTCTTC.